These T cell receptor beta chains were read from a single sample in a study of shared clonotypes between healthy human individuals. Profiling relied on immunoSEQ multiplex PCR, and the TCRdb table lists in-frame clones only, not all of them. The data hold under 750,000 clones, with 55% to 80% observed a single time. The sample was memory CD4+ T cells sorted from blood. All receptors derive from a woman between 25 and 40 years old in good health. The CDR3 runs from the conserved cysteine through the conserved F or W. Each record gives: V gene, J gene, CDR3 protein.

TRBV11-3	TRBJ2-5	CASSLVPGPQETQYF
TRBV18	TRBJ1-5	CASSPDRGRQPQHF
TRBV2	TRBJ2-7	CASSIGTSGTYEQYF
TRBV30	TRBJ2-5	CAWHASGGRETQYF
TRBV6-6	TRBJ1-1	CASSLTDGGIAFF
TRBV7-8	TRBJ2-7	CASSFSGRDYEQYF
TRBV11-1	TRBJ1-2	CASSLRQTLNYGYTF
TRBV18	TRBJ1-5	CASSGETGVGQPQHF
TRBV11-2	TRBJ1-3	CASSQGWGSHGNTIYF
TRBV28	TRBJ1-4	CASSNEKLFF
TRBV13	TRBJ2-2	CASSYGQLNTGELFF
TRBV5-1	TRBJ2-7	CASQRNPGTGDYEQYF
TRBV19	TRBJ1-5	CASSMKGPSNQPQHF
TRBV5-1	TRBJ2-5	CASSLGGGSKETQYF
TRBV13	TRBJ2-7	CASSESSGSFYEQYF
TRBV6-4	TRBJ1-5	CASRDPGRYGQPQHF
TRBV6-5	TRBJ2-5	CASSQGVGETQYF
TRBV18	TRBJ2-4	CASSPPLLGPGGRNIQYF
TRBV28	TRBJ1-5	CASSIGPASGDQPQHF
TRBV11-2	TRBJ2-7	CASRDWDEQYF